Presented here are 32 T cell receptor beta chains from one specimen sequenced in a study of technical replicates of blood from a handful of donors. The repertoire was sequenced with immunoSEQ multiplex PCR; TCRdb's copy has only in-frame clones and lacks some. The sample lists tens of thousands of clones; about 95% were seen once. Sequencing was carried out using T cells isolated from PBMCs. Source of these receptors: a human donor in good health.

The V and J genes are TRBV10-1 and TRBJ2-7; D call uncertain. The CDR3 has 12 amino acids. V was trimmed by 2 bases and J by 6 bases, leaving 8 bases between them. CDR1 and CDR2 (germline): WNHNN, SYGVQD (reference sequence). DNA of the CDR3: TGCGCCAGCAGTGAGGACTCTGGCGAGCAGTACTTC. Its translation is CASSEDSGEQYF.

This chain links TRBV5-1 with TRBJ2-2; 9 bases line up with TRBD2. The trim removed 4 bases at V and 7 bases at J, leaving 5 bases unmatched. The CDR3 is 14 residues long. CDR1 is SGHRS and CDR2 is YFSETQ in the germline V gene. The CDR3: CASSLRGGNGELFF. In DNA form, the CDR3 reads TGCGCCAGCAGCCTGCGGGGGGGCAACGGGGAGCTGTTTTTT.

V is TRBV28 and J is TRBJ2-5; weak D call: TRBD1 (6 bases). The CDR3 is 15 amino acids. The germline V and J ends were trimmed by 5 bases and 2 bases, with 15 bases remaining between them. Looked up from germline, CDR1 is MDHEN and CDR2 is SYDVKM. CDR3 protein: CASSHAAQGQETQYF. In DNA, the CDR3 is TGTGCCAGCAGTCACGCCGCTCAGGGGCAAGAGACCCAGTACTTC.

The chain recombines TRBV15 with TRBJ2-2, with 9 bases lining up with TRBD2. Germline lookup yields CDR1 LNHNV and CDR2 YYDKDF (reference sequence). V was clipped by 4 bases and J by 3 bases; unmatched bases: 12. This CDR3 comprises 18 residues. The CDR3 bases are TGTGCCACCAGCAAGACTAAGGCGGGGACTAGCCACACCGGGGAGCTGTTTTTT. Encoded protein: CATSKTKAGTSHTGELFF.

This clone has a single count. The chain uses TRBV6-5 and TRBJ1-1; D is possibly TRBD1 (6 bases). V lost 6 bases to trimming and J lost 1 base, with 9 bases between them. Germline V gene lookup returns CDR1 MNHEY and CDR2 SVGAGI. The CDR3 totals 13 residues. The CDR3 is CASSPQGNTEAFF. Here the CDR3 DNA reads TGTGCCAGCAGCCCACAGGGGAACACTGAAGCTTTCTTT.

J is TRBJ1-6 and V is TRBV6-5, with TRBD1 matching 7 bases. Germline CDR1 and CDR2: MNHEY and SVGAGI. This CDR3 is 15 amino acids long. V lost 6 bases to trimming and J lost 9 bases; unmatched junction nucleotides: 11. As DNA, the CDR3 is TGTGCCAGCAGCCCAAGGACAGGTTCTGGTTCACCCCTCCACTTT. Translating gives CASSPRTGSGSPLHF.

V is TRBV6-5 and J is TRBJ2-3; 9 bases map to TRBD2. The V segment lost 4 bases and the J segment 4 bases; nucleotides outside the gene matches: 9. Per germline, CDR1 MNHEY and CDR2 SVGAGI. This CDR3 is built from 16 residues. In nucleotides, the CDR3 is TGTGCCAGCAGTTGGTGGCGGGGGGGCTCGGCAGATACGCAGTATTTT. Amino acids: CASSWWRGGSADTQYF.

This sequence joins TRBV5-4 and TRBJ2-5; 8 nucleotides match TRBD1. The CDR3 has 15 amino acids. Germline V gives CDR1 SGHNT, CDR2 YYREEE (reference sequence). Losses at the gene ends were 5 bases for V and 3 bases for J; bases not matched to a gene: 9. Here the CDR3 reads CASRVLGQAKETQYF. CDR3 bases: TGTGCCAGCAGAGTATTGGGACAGGCGAAAGAGACCCAGTACTTC. Looking up the rest from reference TRBV5-4 and TRBJ2-5 gives the full variable domain: ETGVTQSPTHLIKTRGQQVTLRCSSQSGHNTVSWYQQALGQGPQFIFQYYREEENGRGNFPPRFSGLQFPNYSSELNVNALELDDSALYLCASRVLGQAKETQYFGPGTRLLVL.

This chain uses TRBV2 with TRBJ2-1, with 9 bases aligning to TRBD2. The J segment lost 4 bases and the V segment lost 4 bases, leaving 23 bases of the junction unmatched. Per the germline V gene, CDR1 is SNHLY and CDR2 is FYNNEI. This CDR3 contains 21 residues. The CDR3 bases are TGTGCCAGCAGTGGGGGGCCCCTCAGCTGGCGGGAGGGCCATGGATACAATGAGCAGTTCTTC. Its translation is CASSGGPLSWREGHGYNEQFF.

The chain couples TRBV25-1 to TRBJ2-7; 7 nucleotides agree with TRBD2. This CDR3 comprises 14 residues. J gave up 6 bases and V 6 bases, and 11 bases lay outside the gene matches. Germline-derived CDR1 and CDR2 are MGHDK and SYGVNS. In DNA form, the CDR3 reads TGTGCCAGCAGGGGGACTGGGGGGGGGAGCGAGCAGTACTTC. Translation gives CASRGTGGGSEQYF.

The V call is TRBV30, the J call TRBJ1-5; D is possibly TRBD1 (5 bases). The length of the CDR3 is 13 residues. Per germline, CDR1 GTSNPN and CDR2 SVGIG (reference sequence). V lost 1 base, J lost 6 bases, and 10 bases lay in between. CDR3 loop: CAWSGPGGQPQHF. The CDR3 DNA follows: TGTGCCTGGAGTGGTCCGGGGGGTCAGCCCCAGCATTTT.

The V call is TRBV4-2, the J call TRBJ2-3; possibly TRBD2 for D (5 bases). The CDR3 is 17 residues long. Germline-derived CDR1 and CDR2 are LGHNA and YNFKEQ. Between the trimmed V and J ends, which lost 4 bases and 1 base, there was a span of 18 bases. CDR3 coding DNA: TGTGCCAGCAGCCGAGTCCCAGGAGGCCCGCGCACAGATACGCAGTATTTT. This encodes CASSRVPGGPRTDTQYF.

V is TRBV6-1 and J is TRBJ2-7, with a tentative D call TRBD2 (6 bases). The CDR3 totals 14 residues. Trimming shortened V by 7 bases and J by 3 bases, and 16 bases separated the two germline ends. Germline V gene sequence: CDR1 MNHNS, CDR2 SASEGT. Written as DNA, the CDR3 is TGTGCCAGCATCTCACATCTGGGGGGCTACGAGCAGTACTTC. It translates to CASISHLGGYEQYF.

The V gene is TRBV27, the J gene TRBJ2-1; a weak D match, TRBD1 (5 bases). CDR3 length equals 14 residues. Trimming stripped 3 bases from V and 6 bases from J, with 12 bases between. Per germline, CDR1 MNHEY and CDR2 SMNVEV (reference sequence). The CDR3 DNA is TGTGCCAGCAGTTTTCAGGGAAGGGGCAATGAGCAGTTCTTC. Encoded protein: CASSFQGRGNEQFF.

This chain connects TRBV5-1 to TRBJ1-2, with unresolved D. The CDR3 is made up of 15 amino acids. From germline, CDR1 is SGHRS and CDR2 YFSETQ. The V end lost 2 bases, the J end lost 0 bases, and 11 bases lay between the germline ends. The CDR3 nucleotides are TGCGCCAGCAGCTTACCCGCAGGAACTAACTATGGCTACACCTTC. It specifies CASSLPAGTNYGYTF.

The chain carries TRBV11-1 and TRBJ2-5, with TRBD1 as a possible D gene (5 bases). V lost 7 bases to trimming and J lost 4 bases, with 16 bases between them. The CDR3 covers 14 residues. Germline CDR1 and CDR2: SGHAT and FQDESV (reference sequence). In nucleotides, the CDR3 is TGTGCCAGCAACCAGAAGGGGTTTAGAGAGACCCAGTACTTC. Protein: CASNQKGFRETQYF.

The chain combines TRBV12-5 with TRBJ2-7; 7 nucleotides align to TRBD2. Trimming at V came to 2 bases and at J to 0 bases, leaving 19 bases not matched to a gene. Germline values: CDR1 LGHNT, CDR2 FRNRAP. This CDR3 contains 20 residues. CDR3 nucleotide sequence: TGTGCTAGTGGTTTGATACGACTAGCTCCCCGATCAAGAAGCTCCTACGAGCAGTACTTC. Amino acid sequence: CASGLIRLAPRSRSSYEQYF.

The CDR3 region is CASSVEPAGAYEQYF. The DNA for the CDR3 is TGTGCCAGCAGCGTAGAGCCAGCGGGAGCCTACGAGCAGTACTTC. The V gene is TRBV9, the J gene TRBJ2-7; 8 nucleotides agree with TRBD2. Trimming removed 0 bases from V and 2 bases from J; junction bases left unmatched: 4. The germline gives CDR1 SGDLS, CDR2 YYNGEE. The CDR3 is made up of 15 amino acids.

The chain combines TRBV6-6 with TRBJ2-2; 8 bases fit TRBD2. Germline CDR1 is MNHNY and CDR2 is SVGAGI (reference sequence). The CDR3 loop spans 14 amino acids. After removal of 6 bases from V and 6 bases from J, the junction contained 6 bases not matched to a gene. The CDR3 region has the DNA TGTGCCAGCAGACCCGGACTAGCCGCCGGGGAGCTGTTTTTT. Amino acid sequence: CASRPGLAAGELFF.

The chain couples TRBV7-9 to TRBJ2-5, with 7 positions matching TRBD1. Germline lookup yields CDR1 SEHNR and CDR2 FQNEAQ (reference sequence). J was trimmed by 5 bases and V by 0 bases; bases with no gene match: 3. CDR3 length: 14 amino acids. Here the CDR3 reads CASSLAGGRETQYF. In nucleotides, the CDR3 is TGTGCCAGCAGCTTAGCAGGGGGCAGGGAGACCCAGTACTTC.

This chain connects TRBV5-1 to TRBJ2-2; D is ambiguous. Germline V lookup: CDR1 SGHRS, CDR2 YFSETQ. The CDR3 consists of 11 residues. Trimming removed 4 bases from V and 7 bases from J, with 5 bases in between. CDR3 sequence: CASSLNGELFF. The CDR3 coding sequence is TGCGCCAGCAGCCTAAACGGGGAGCTGTTTTTT.

The J gene is TRBJ1-5, the V gene TRBV19; 8 bases line up with TRBD1. J lost 4 bases, V lost 3 bases, and 2 bases had no gene match. CDR3 length: 14 amino acids. Per the germline V gene, CDR1 is LNHDA and CDR2 is SQIVND (reference sequence). The CDR3 is CASSIDRGNQPQHF. The CDR3, as DNA: TGTGCCAGTAGTATTGACAGGGGAAATCAGCCCCAGCATTTT.

The genes are TRBV27 and TRBJ2-7; D not resolved. CDR3 length: 12 amino acids. Trimming stripped 5 bases from V and 2 bases from J, with 7 bases between. CDR1 is MNHEY and CDR2 is SMNVEV in the germline V gene (reference sequence). CDR3 DNA: TGTGCCAGCAGTAGTGGGCCCTACGAGCAGTACTTC. Amino acids: CASSSGPYEQYF.

This clone is a singleton in its sample. V gene TRBV9 combines with J gene TRBJ2-2; TRBD2 matches 8 bases. This CDR3 is 17 amino acids long. The V segment lost 0 bases and the J segment 1 base; nucleotides outside the gene matches: 5. The germline gives CDR1 SGDLS, CDR2 YYNGEE. The CDR3 sequence is CASSVATAGGNTGELFF. Here the CDR3 DNA reads TGTGCCAGCAGCGTAGCTACCGCGGGAGGGAACACCGGGGAGCTGTTTTTT.

This chain connects TRBV27 to TRBJ2-7; the match to TRBD1 covers 7 bases. This CDR3 comprises 15 residues. With 2 bases clipped from V and 7 bases from J, the junction kept 11 bases outside the gene matches. The germline V gene has CDR1 MNHEY and CDR2 SMNVEV (reference sequence). The CDR3 DNA reads TGTGCCAGCAGTTTAACCGGGACAGAACCGGGGGAGCAGTACTTC. Its translation: CASSLTGTEPGEQYF.

The chain is built from TRBV5-1 and TRBJ1-2; D is unclear. Germline V gene lookup returns CDR1 SGHRS and CDR2 YFSETQ. The CDR3 is made up of 13 amino acids. The ends were cut back, 5 bases at V and 4 bases at J, with 12 bases in the middle. CDR3 amino acids: CASRPLRSYGYTF. CDR3 nucleotides: TGCGCCAGCAGACCCCTACGGTCCTATGGCTACACCTTC.

This chain joins TRBV27 and TRBJ1-5; TRBD1 aligns across 7 bases. V lost 5 bases, J lost 6 bases, and 7 bases stayed unmatched. Germline V gene lookup returns CDR1 MNHEY and CDR2 SMNVEV (reference sequence). The CDR3 runs 14 residues. The CDR3 nucleotides are TGTGCCAGCAGTCCCCGGGACAGCGGTCAGCCCCAGCATTTT. Amino acid sequence: CASSPRDSGQPQHF.

The rearrangement joins TRBV30 to TRBJ2-7; D perhaps matches TRBD1 (5 bases). V lost 0 bases and J lost 0, with 12 bases in between. Germline CDR1 and CDR2: GTSNPN and SVGIG (reference sequence). CDR3 length: 15 residues. CDR3 amino acids: CAWSVTGTGSYEQYF. As DNA, the CDR3 is TGTGCCTGGAGTGTAACAGGTACAGGCTCCTACGAGCAGTACTTC. Looking up the rest from reference TRBV30 and TRBJ2-7 gives the full variable domain: SQTIHQWPATLVQPVGSPLSLECTVEGTSNPNLYWYRQAAGRGLQLLFYSVGIGQISSEVPQNLSASRPQDRQFILSSKKLLLSDSGFYLCAWSVTGTGSYEQYFGPGTRLTVT.

CDR3 amino acids: CATGEPGLETQYF. CDR3 DNA sequence: TGTGCCACCGGGGAACCGGGCTTAGAGACCCAGTACTTC. The rearrangement joins TRBV2 to TRBJ2-5; maybe TRBD2 (5 bases). The CDR3 length is 13 residues. Germline V gives CDR1 SNHLY, CDR2 FYNNEI. V lost 10 bases, J lost 4 bases, and 16 bases lay in between.

The chain links TRBV29-1 to TRBJ1-5, with D perhaps TRBD1 (6 bases). CDR3 length equals 13 residues. Germline-derived CDR1 and CDR2 are SQVTM and ANQGSEA. Trimming stripped 6 bases from V and 2 bases from J, with 11 bases between. CDR3 sequence: CSVADSGNQPQHF. CDR3 DNA sequence: TGCAGCGTCGCGGACAGCGGCAATCAGCCCCAGCATTTT.

This clone was observed once. The chain links TRBV5-1 to TRBJ2-7; 8 positions match TRBD1. Germline loops: CDR1 SGHRS, CDR2 YFSETQ. V was pared by 3 bases and J by 3 bases, with 5 bases of the junction left unmatched. The CDR3 is 14 residues long. In nucleotides, the CDR3 is TGCGCCAGCAGCTCGACCGGACAGGGCTACGAGCAGTACTTC. It is translated as CASSSTGQGYEQYF. The variable domain in full, with the rest retrieved from reference TRBV5-1 and TRBJ2-7, is KAGVTQTPRYLIKTRGQQVTLSCSPISGHRSVSWYQQTPGQGLQFLFEYFSETQRNKGNFPGRFSGRQFSNSRSEMNVSTLELGDSALYLCASSSTGQGYEQYFGPGTRLTVT.

The J gene is TRBJ2-3, the V gene TRBV7-2; D unclear. Germline assignment: CDR1 SGHTA and CDR2 FQGNSA. This CDR3 has 15 amino acids. With 1 base removed from V and 2 bases from J, the gap between germline ends came to 10 bases. The chain's CDR3 is CASSLVRSPTDTQYF. As DNA, the CDR3 is TGTGCCAGCAGCTTAGTGCGGAGCCCCACAGATACGCAGTATTTT. Together with reference TRBV7-2 and TRBJ2-3, the CDR3 gives the full variable domain: GAGVSQSPSNKVTEKGKDVELRCDPISGHTALYWYRQSLGQGLEFLIYFQGNSAPDKSGLPSDRFSAERTGGSVSTLTIQRTQQEDSAVYLCASSLVRSPTDTQYFGPGTRLTVL.